The 27 T cell receptor beta chains given below trace back to one sample, sequenced in a study of long-term antiretroviral therapy in people with HIV. Researchers report immunoSEQ v3.0 was run at survey level. The data were produced by immunoSEQ multiplex PCR, yet TCRdb's version contains in-frame clones alone and is incomplete. The profile shows 42,000 or so clones, 85% to 90% of them singletons. The sequences come from unsorted PBMCs, collected 3.1 years after starting antiretroviral therapy. The source is a woman between 45 and 60 years old with HIV.

The chain is built from TRBV5-1 and TRBJ1-1; weak D call: TRBD1 (5 bases). Germline loops: CDR1 SGHRS, CDR2 YFSETQ. This CDR3 has 14 residues. The V end was cut by 4 bases, the J end by 4 bases, with 14 bases between. This CDR3 is CASSTPSGGTEAFF. CDR3 DNA sequence: TGCGCCAGCAGCACACCAAGTGGGGGCACTGAAGCTTTCTTT.

This chain connects TRBV10-3 to TRBJ2-1; possibly TRBD1 or TRBD2 for D (6 bases each). The CDR3 contains 14 residues. Germline-derived CDR1 and CDR2 are ENHRY and SYGVKD. V lost 0 bases and J 8 bases, leaving 11 bases between the germline ends. The CDR3 loop is CAISESGGRHEQFF. The CDR3 DNA follows: TGTGCCATCAGTGAGTCGGGGGGCCGTCATGAGCAGTTCTTC.

This clone was counted once. The V call is TRBV6-1, the J call TRBJ2-1; a possible D gene is TRBD2 (6 bases). V gave up 4 bases and J gave up 10 bases, with 14 bases separating them. CDR3 length equals 13 residues. CDR1 is MNHNS and CDR2 is SASEGT in the germline V gene. The CDR3 region has the DNA TGTGCCAGCAGTGGACTAGGACTTCGGGAGCAGTTCTTC. This sequence encodes CASSGLGLREQFF.

The chain employs TRBV4-2 and TRBJ1-2, with a possible D match to TRBD1 (5 bases). Trimming took 4 bases from V and 6 from J, leaving 15 bases between them. The CDR3 runs to 14 residues. CDR1 and CDR2 from the germline V gene are LGHNA and YNFKEQ. As DNA, the CDR3 is TGTGCCAGCAGCCTACTCGACAGTGGAGATGGCTACACCTTC. Encoded protein: CASSLLDSGDGYTF.

This rearrangement joins TRBV30 to TRBJ1-2; TRBD1 matches at 7 bases. The CDR3 extends over 15 amino acids. The trim removed 5 bases at V and 7 bases at J, leaving 16 bases unmatched. The germline V gene encodes CDR1 GTSNPN and CDR2 SVGIG (reference sequence). In DNA form, the CDR3 reads TGTGCCTGGGAGGCCGGACAGGCAAAAGTTGGTGGCTACACCTTC. Its translation: CAWEAGQAKVGGYTF.

The chain has TRBV7-2 and TRBJ2-1, with 8 bases identical to TRBD2. Germline loops: CDR1 SGHTA, CDR2 FQGNSA. This CDR3 has 14 residues. V was pared by 10 bases and J by 9 bases, with 14 bases of the junction left unmatched. Here the CDR3 reads CATHLRGGNGEQFF. CDR3 DNA: TGTGCCACCCATCTTCGGGGGGGTAATGGTGAGCAGTTCTTC.

J is TRBJ2-7 and V is TRBV5-6; weak D call: TRBD2 (6 bases). The CDR3 contains 18 residues. CDR1 and CDR2 (germline): SGHDT, YYEEEE. Trimming pared 0 bases from V and 0 bases from J, leaving 19 bases between. The CDR3 protein is CASSLGDRWDGSSYEQYF. The DNA of the CDR3 is TGTGCCAGCAGCTTGGGGGACCGTTGGGACGGGAGCTCCTACGAGCAGTACTTC.

This rearrangement joins TRBV6-4 to TRBJ1-1, with 9 positions matching TRBD1. Per the germline V gene, CDR1 is MRHNA and CDR2 is SNTAGT. This CDR3 contains 13 residues. Trimming cost V 1 base and J 11 bases; bases outside gene matches: 5. This chain's CDR3 is CASSDYTGGLAFF. In nucleotides, the CDR3 is TGTGCCAGCAGTGACTATACAGGGGGCCTCGCTTTCTTT.

Only one count was recorded for this clone. The V call is TRBV5-6, the J call TRBJ1-1, with D tentatively TRBD1 (6 bases). The CDR3 length is 15 residues. Looked up from germline, CDR1 is SGHDT and CDR2 is YYEEEE. Trimming removed 0 bases from V and 0 bases from J, with 9 bases in between. The CDR3 DNA is TGTGCCAGCAGCTTGGCGGGACAAGTGAACACTGAAGCTTTCTTT. It yields the protein CASSLAGQVNTEAFF.

The chain couples TRBV7-2 to TRBJ2-7; TRBD2 matches at 11 bases. This CDR3 region has 15 residues. CDR1 and CDR2 (germline): SGHTA, FQGNSA. The V gene end was trimmed by 4 bases and the J gene end by 0 bases; junction bases not matched to a gene: 2. Here the CDR3 reads CASSSSGGSSYEQYF. CDR3 in DNA: TGTGCCAGCAGCTCTAGCGGGGGGAGCTCCTACGAGCAGTACTTC.

V usage is TRBV7-9 and J usage is TRBJ1-4; 8 nucleotides agree with TRBD1. The CDR3 is 15 amino acids. Germline CDR1 is SEHNR and CDR2 is FQNEAQ (reference sequence). Unmatched junction bases numbered 11, after V lost 3 bases and J lost 11 bases. The CDR3 nucleotides read TGTGCCAGCAGCTTCGTGGGACAGGAGGGGCAGAAACTGTTTTTT. Its translation is CASSFVGQEGQKLFF.

The V call is TRBV5-6, the J call TRBJ1-2; 7 positions match TRBD1. There are 16 residues in the CDR3. Trimming took 0 bases from V and 1 from J; bases not matched to a gene: 6. The germline CDR1 and CDR2 sequences are SGHDT and YYEEEE. The CDR3 DNA is TGTGCCAGCAGCTTGGTACCCAGGGGGGGTAACTATGGCTACACCTTC. Its protein is CASSLVPRGGNYGYTF.

This clone was observed once. This rearrangement joins TRBV7-9 to TRBJ2-6; possibly TRBD1 or TRBD2 for D (5 bases each). Trimming removed 2 bases from V and 0 bases from J, with 17 bases in between. The CDR3 is 19 residues long. Per the germline V gene, CDR1 is SEHNR and CDR2 is FQNEAQ (reference sequence). This CDR3 reads CASSLRDRRILSGANVLTF. The CDR3 DNA sequence: TGTGCCAGCAGCTTAAGGGACCGAAGAATTCTCTCTGGGGCCAACGTCCTGACTTTC.

V is TRBV29-1 and J is TRBJ1-4; D is undetermined. V lost 3 bases to trimming and J lost 17 bases, with 7 bases between them. This CDR3 is 8 amino acids long. Germline V gives CDR1 SQVTM, CDR2 ANQGSEA. The CDR3 DNA sequence: TGCAGCGTTGATGGACGCTTTTTT. It specifies CSVDGRFF.

This CDR3 is CASSNPVADRDNYGYTF. The CDR3 nucleotides read TGTGCCAGCAGCAACCCTGTCGCGGACAGGGATAACTATGGCTACACCTTC. The gene calls are TRBV21-1 and TRBJ1-2; the table's TRBD1 call for D was not verified on the DNA. TRBV21-1 is annotated as a pseudogene. The CDR3 is 17 amino acids.

The chain combines TRBV4-2 with TRBJ2-3; possibly TRBD2 for D (7 bases). V was trimmed by 1 base and J by 4 bases, leaving 12 bases between them. Germline CDR1 LGHNA, CDR2 YNFKEQ. The CDR3 runs to 15 residues. The CDR3 sequence: CASSQASGGADTQYF. The CDR3 DNA is TGTGCCAGCAGCCAAGCCTCGGGGGGCGCAGATACGCAGTATTTT.

The chain couples TRBV6-6 to TRBJ2-5; D possibly uses TRBD1 or TRBD2 (5 bases each). Looked up from germline, CDR1 is MNHNY and CDR2 is SVGAGI (reference sequence). The V end was cut by 6 bases, the J end by 2 bases, with 7 bases between. CDR3 length equals 12 residues. CDR3 sequence: CASSGTQETQYF. The DNA of the CDR3 is TGTGCCAGCAGCGGGACGCAAGAGACCCAGTACTTC.

The genes are TRBV5-1 and TRBJ1-4, with 7 positions matching TRBD1. Germline-derived CDR1 and CDR2 are SGHRS and YFSETQ. This CDR3 has 14 residues. The trim removed 5 bases at V and 2 bases at J, leaving 3 bases unmatched. CDR3 protein: CASRQGTTNEKLFF. DNA of the CDR3: TGCGCCAGCAGACAGGGGACGACTAATGAAAAACTGTTTTTT.

V and J are TRBV7-6 and TRBJ1-1, with D possibly being TRBD1 (5 bases). The germline V gene encodes CDR1 SGHVS and CDR2 FNYEAQ. The CDR3 has 13 residues. Between the trimmed V and J ends, which lost 5 bases and 3 bases, there was a span of 10 bases. CDR3 in DNA: TGTGCCAGCAGCCTGGGACTGGACACTGAAGCTTTCTTT. This translates into CASSLGLDTEAFF. Full variable domain (remainder filled in from reference TRBV7-6 and TRBJ1-1): GAGVSQSPRYKVTKRGQDVALRCDPISGHVSLYWYRQALGQGPEFLTYFNYEAQQDKSGLPNDRFSAERPEGSISTLTIQRTEQRDSAMYRCASSLGLDTEAFFGQGTRLTVV.

The chain employs TRBV6-5 and TRBJ1-1; 8 bases map to TRBD1. The CDR3 contains 12 residues. Trimming at V came to 5 bases and at J to 8 bases, leaving 4 bases not matched to a gene. The germline V gene has CDR1 MNHEY and CDR2 SVGAGI. The CDR3 region has the DNA TGTGCCAGCAGTATTACAGGGGGAGAAGCTTTCTTT. Amino acids: CASSITGGEAFF.

The genes are TRBV12-5 and TRBJ1-5, with TRBD1 matching 10 bases. CDR1 and CDR2 from the germline V gene are LGHNT and FRNRAP. The CDR3 contains 17 residues. V shed 5 bases, J shed 0 bases, and the junction held 7 bases outside the gene matches. CDR3 residues: CASGLGDRGYSNQPQHF. The CDR3 coding sequence is TGTGCTAGTGGTCTAGGGGACAGGGGATATAGCAATCAGCCCCAGCATTTT.

The V gene is TRBV9, the J gene TRBJ1-4; no reliable D call. With 4 bases removed from V and 7 bases from J, the gap between germline ends came to 14 bases. This CDR3 region has 14 residues. The germline gives CDR1 SGDLS, CDR2 YYNGEE. The CDR3 DNA sequence: TGTGCCAGCAGCTCGACTATAGTGGGTGAAAAACTGTTTTTT. This sequence encodes CASSSTIVGEKLFF.

This chain connects TRBV9 to TRBJ1-2, with 7 bases identical to TRBD1. CDR3 length: 15 residues. The germline V gene has CDR1 SGDLS and CDR2 YYNGEE. Losses at the gene ends were 4 bases for V and 0 bases for J; bases not matched to a gene: 6. Written as DNA, the CDR3 is TGTGCCAGCAGCCCCCAGGACAGGCCTAACTATGGCTACACCTTC. Translated, it gives CASSPQDRPNYGYTF.

This chain joins TRBV27 and TRBJ2-7; either TRBD1 or TRBD2 may supply D (6 bases each). Trimming took 5 bases from V and 2 from J, leaving 13 bases between them. This CDR3 comprises 14 residues. Germline values: CDR1 MNHEY, CDR2 SMNVEV (reference sequence). The CDR3 loop is CASSLEGGTYEQYF. For the CDR3, the DNA is TGTGCCAGCAGTCTCGAGGGGGGAACCTACGAGCAGTACTTC.

This rearrangement joins TRBV5-1 to TRBJ2-5, with 7 bases identical to TRBD1. The V gene end was trimmed by 2 bases and the J gene end by 2 bases; junction bases not matched to a gene: 9. The CDR3 has 16 residues. Per germline, CDR1 SGHRS and CDR2 YFSETQ. In nucleotides, the CDR3 is TGCGCCAGCAGCTTAGAAGGAGGACAGGCGCAAGAGACCCAGTACTTC. Encoded protein: CASSLEGGQAQETQYF.

V usage is TRBV18 and J usage is TRBJ1-1; no clear D gene. Germline V gene lookup returns CDR1 KGHSH and CDR2 LQKENI. V lost 2 bases and J 0 bases, leaving 7 bases between the germline ends. This CDR3 has 14 residues. The CDR3 reads CASSPGRMNTEAFF. The CDR3 nucleotides read TGTGCCAGCTCACCAGGCAGGATGAACACTGAAGCTTTCTTT. The full variable domain, in which reference TRBV18 and TRBJ1-1 provide the parts outside the CDR3, is NAGVMQNPRHLVRRRGQEARLRCSPMKGHSHVYWYRQLPEEGLKFMVYLQKENIIDESGMPKERFSAEFPKEGPSILRIQQVVRGDSAAYFCASSPGRMNTEAFFGQGTRLTVV.

This clone was detected a few times. The CDR3 DNA reads as TGTGCCAGCAGCTTAGCGCTAGCGGGGATCTACGAGCAGTACTTC. Translation: CASSLALAGIYEQYF. J is TRBJ2-7 and V is TRBV7-2, with 9 bases that match TRBD2. Germline CDR1 and CDR2: SGHTA and FQGNSA. The CDR3 loop spans 15 amino acids. V shed 0 bases and J 3 bases; nucleotides not matched to a gene: 3.